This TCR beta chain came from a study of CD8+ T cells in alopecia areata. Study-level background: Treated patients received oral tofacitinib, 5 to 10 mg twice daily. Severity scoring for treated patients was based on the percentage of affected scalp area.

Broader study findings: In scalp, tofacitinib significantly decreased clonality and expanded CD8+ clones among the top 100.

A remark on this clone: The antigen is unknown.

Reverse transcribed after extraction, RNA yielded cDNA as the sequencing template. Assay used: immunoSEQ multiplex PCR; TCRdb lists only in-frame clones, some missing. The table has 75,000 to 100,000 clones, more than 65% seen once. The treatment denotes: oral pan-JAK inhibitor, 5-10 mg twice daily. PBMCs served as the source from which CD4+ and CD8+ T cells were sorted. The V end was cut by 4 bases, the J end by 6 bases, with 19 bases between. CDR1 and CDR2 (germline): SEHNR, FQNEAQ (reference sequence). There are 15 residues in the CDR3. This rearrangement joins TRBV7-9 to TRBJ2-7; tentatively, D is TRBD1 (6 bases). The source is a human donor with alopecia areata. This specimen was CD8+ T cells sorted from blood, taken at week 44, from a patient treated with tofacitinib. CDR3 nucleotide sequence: TGTGCCAGCAGCTCCCTACAGGGCTCCGGGTTCGAGCAGTACTTC. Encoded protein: CASSSLQGSGFEQYF.